A selection of T cell receptor beta chains follows, all from one sample in a study of T-cell memory formation after mild COVID-19. One entry per CDR3 protein, called by TCRdb with MiXCR from the 5' RACE reads. The sample lists 95,000 to 110,000 distinct CDR3 sequences; approximately 15% were seen once. Sequenced sample: PBMCs or a T cell subset sorted from them (not recorded which). All receptors come from a young man who had mild COVID-19 (a few samples of this study predate the infection). Cell type and time point are not known. Both conserved end residues are part of each CDR3. D genes are given only for firm matches.

v_gene	d_gene	j_gene	CDR3aa
TRBV27	.	TRBJ1-6	CASSLGSSPLHF
TRBV12-3/TRBV12-4	TRBD1	TRBJ1-2	CASSSTGTNYGYTF
TRBV10-2	.	TRBJ1-5	CASSESGRVSGQPQHF
TRBV20-1	.	TRBJ2-7	CSAPLGYEQYF
TRBV5-1	.	TRBJ2-7	CASSLARLSYEQYF
TRBV9	.	TRBJ2-2	CASSGTANAGELFF
TRBV7-2	.	TRBJ2-3	CASSAGTGSDTQYF
TRBV5-1	.	TRBJ2-7	CASSGFGGGYEQYF
TRBV11-2	TRBD1	TRBJ2-5	CASSSWTGSLTQYF
TRBV4-3	.	TRBJ2-4	CASSQDIPNIQYF
TRBV6-1	TRBD1	TRBJ2-6	CASRKRDSSGANVLTF
TRBV28	TRBD1	TRBJ1-5	CASSSPTGEHF
TRBV6-5	TRBD2	TRBJ2-1	CASSYNSGGANEQFF
TRBV7-6	.	TRBJ2-7	CASSSGVRGSSYEQYF
TRBV5-1	.	TRBJ2-2	CASSLRDRVLGELFF
TRBV19	.	TRBJ2-3	CASSIWVTDTQYF
TRBV12-5	.	TRBJ2-5	CASGFGQLLETQYF
TRBV4-1	TRBD1	TRBJ1-5	CASSQSQGANQPQHF
TRBV7-8	.	TRBJ1-1	CASNPLGGTEAFF
TRBV7-9	.	TRBJ2-1	CASSHPGPYEQFF
TRBV5-1	TRBD1	TRBJ2-7	CASSFGQGSEQYF
TRBV4-1	.	TRBJ1-4	CASSQDMAFDEKLFF
TRBV28	TRBD2	TRBJ2-5	CASCPGGVLETQYF
TRBV6-2/TRBV6-3	.	TRBJ1-1	CASSYSPGENYEAFF